Following are 26 T cell receptor beta chains from one sample sequenced in a study of blood T cell repertoires in COVID-19. Profiled with immunoSEQ multiplex PCR; TCRdb holds only in-frame clones, not every one. Found here are 250,000 to 300,000 clones, roughly 91% of them singletons; the top ten hold roughly 10%. Sequencing was done on a sample of PBMCs or T cells enriched from blood (not recorded which). The receptors here all came from a man aged 40-55 years who had recovered from COVID-19.

The chain is built from TRBV19 and TRBJ2-3; the D is unclear. CDR3 length: 13 residues. V was clipped by 3 bases and J by 5 bases, with 9 bases between them. In germline, CDR1 is LNHDA, CDR2 SQIVND (reference sequence). The CDR3 sequence is CASSMYSLDTQYF. The CDR3 DNA follows: TGTGCCAGTAGTATGTATAGCCTAGATACGCAGTATTTT.

V gene TRBV7-9 combines with J gene TRBJ2-1; 13 nucleotides align to TRBD2. Germline loops: CDR1 SEHNR, CDR2 FQNEAQ (reference sequence). This CDR3 has 17 amino acids. Losses at the gene ends were 7 bases for V and 6 bases for J; bases not matched to a gene: 12. The CDR3 loop reads CASILPWTSGSANEQFF. CDR3 nucleotide sequence: TGTGCCAGCATCCTACCCTGGACTAGCGGGAGCGCCAATGAGCAGTTCTTC.

This chain joins TRBV12-3 or TRBV12-4 and TRBJ2-4; D possibly corresponds to TRBD2 (5 bases). The CDR3 loop spans 11 amino acids. The V end was cut by 7 bases, the J end by 8 bases, with 9 bases between. The CDR3 nucleotides read TGTGCCAGCAAAGAAGCGGACATTCAGTACTTC. As protein: CASKEADIQYF.

This sequence joins TRBV3-1 (or the pseudogene TRBV3-2) and TRBJ2-7; TRBD1 is a possible D gene (6 bases). Trimming removed 2 bases at V and 1 base at J, with 12 bases between. CDR1 and CDR2 from the germline V gene are LGHDT and YNNKEL (reference sequence). The CDR3 has 15 residues. The CDR3 protein is CASSQQGRGSYEQYF. CDR3 coding DNA: TGTGCCAGCAGCCAACAGGGGCGCGGGTCCTACGAGCAGTACTTC.

Comments on this clone: Distinct nucleotide sequences in the sample also encode this CDR3. The gene calls are TRBV5-1 and TRBJ2-4, with 7 bases lining up with TRBD2. The J segment lost 0 bases and the V segment lost 0 bases, leaving 3 bases of the junction unmatched. The CDR3 extends over 16 amino acids. CDR1 and CDR2 from the germline V gene are SGHRS and YFSETQ. The DNA of the CDR3 is TGCGCCAGCAGCTTGGAAGCGGGGCTAGCCAAAAACATTCAGTACTTC. This encodes CASSLEAGLAKNIQYF. Complete variable domain (other parts from reference TRBV5-1 and TRBJ2-4): KAGVTQTPRYLIKTRGQQVTLSCSPISGHRSVSWYQQTPGQGLQFLFEYFSETQRNKGNFPGRFSGRQFSNSRSEMNVSTLELGDSALYLCASSLEAGLAKNIQYFGAGTRLSVL.

V gene TRBV10-1 combines with J gene TRBJ2-1; 7 bases align to TRBD1. The germline V gene encodes CDR1 WNHNN and CDR2 SYGVQD (reference sequence). Trimming cost V 3 bases and J 13 bases; bases outside gene matches: 6. CDR3 size: 12 residues. Here the CDR3 reads CASSDEQGKQFF. DNA of the CDR3: TGCGCCAGCAGTGACGAACAGGGGAAACAGTTCTTC.

The rearrangement joins TRBV29-1 to TRBJ2-2; perhaps TRBD1 as D (5 bases). The V gene lost 7 bases and the J gene lost 2 bases, with 11 bases spanning the gap. The germline V gene has CDR1 SQVTM and CDR2 ANQGSEA. The CDR3 loop spans 13 amino acids. CDR3 protein: CSGGLTNTGELFF. The DNA for the CDR3 is TGCAGCGGGGGCCTCACTAACACCGGGGAGCTGTTTTTT.

J is TRBJ1-4 and V is TRBV19; 8 bases match TRBD1. The CDR3 is made up of 13 amino acids. Germline V lookup: CDR1 LNHDA, CDR2 SQIVND (reference sequence). Trimming cost V 9 bases and J 8 bases; bases outside gene matches: 8. The CDR3 DNA follows: TGTGCCAGCGGAGACAGGGGCCGGGAAAAACTGTTTTTT. Amino acid sequence: CASGDRGREKLFF.

This clone was picked up one time. This CDR3 is CASSQGDRVSVTEAFF. The CDR3 nucleotides are TGCGCCAGCAGCCAAGGGGACAGGGTATCGGTCACTGAAGCTTTCTTT. This chain links TRBV4-1 with TRBJ1-1; 9 bases align to TRBD1. J was trimmed by 4 bases and V by 1 base; bases with no gene match: 7. Germline V gene sequence: CDR1 MGHRA, CDR2 YSYEKL. The CDR3 is 16 residues long.

The V and J genes are TRBV5-4 and TRBJ2-2; TRBD2 matches at 14 bases. V gave up 3 bases and J gave up 5 bases; unmatched junction bases: 6. The CDR3 loop spans 17 amino acids. Germline V CDR1 and CDR2: SGHNT, YYREEE (reference sequence). CDR3 bases: TGTGCCAGCAGCTCGGGACTAGCGGGGGCGGGAACCGGGGAGCTGTTTTTT. This translates into CASSSGLAGAGTGELFF. Supplemented by reference TRBV5-4 and TRBJ2-2, the full variable domain reads ETGVTQSPTHLIKTRGQQVTLRCSSQSGHNTVSWYQQALGQGPQFIFQYYREEENGRGNFPPRFSGLQFPNYSSELNVNALELDDSALYLCASSSGLAGAGTGELFFGEGSRLTVL.

In its sample, this clone was seen once. This sequence joins TRBV11-2 and TRBJ1-3; maybe TRBD1 (6 bases). CDR3 length: 18 amino acids. The V end lost 4 bases, the J end lost 4 bases, and 23 bases lay between the germline ends. CDR1 and CDR2 (germline): SGHAT, FQNNGV. The CDR3 region is CASSSRTAPSLYGNTIYF. The DNA for the CDR3 is TGTGCCAGCAGCTCCCGGACAGCGCCGTCTTTGTACGGAAACACCATATATTTT.

The chain combines TRBV14 with TRBJ1-2, with TRBD1 identical over 7 bases. Trimming took 1 base from V and 5 from J; bases not matched to a gene: 10. Germline V gene lookup returns CDR1 SGHDN and CDR2 FVKESK. The CDR3 spans 16 residues. The CDR3 nucleotides read TGTGCCAGCAGCCAAGTCAAACAGGGGTTTCGGTATGGCTACACCTTC. Protein product: CASSQVKQGFRYGYTF.

This sequence joins TRBV5-1 and TRBJ2-4; TRBD1 agrees at 10 bases. The germline CDR1 and CDR2 sequences are SGHRS and YFSETQ. The trim removed 1 base at V and 5 bases at J, leaving 6 bases unmatched. CDR3 size: 16 residues. The CDR3 spells CASSLTDRGWENIQYF. In DNA form, the CDR3 reads TGCGCCAGCAGCTTGACGGACAGGGGGTGGGAAAACATTCAGTACTTC.

V and J are TRBV3-1 (or the pseudogene TRBV3-2) and TRBJ1-5; 12 bases align to TRBD1. Losses at the gene ends were 2 bases for V and 0 bases for J; bases not matched to a gene: 14. The CDR3 runs to 21 residues. From germline, CDR1 is LGHDT and CDR2 YNNKEL (reference sequence). CDR3 in amino acids: CASSQRELGTGGQFSNQPQHF. The DNA for the CDR3 is TGTGCCAGCAGCCAACGAGAGCTCGGGACAGGGGGCCAGTTTAGCAATCAGCCCCAGCATTTT.

The V call is TRBV28, the J call TRBJ2-3, with D perhaps TRBD1 (5 bases). Germline V gene sequence: CDR1 MDHEN, CDR2 SYDVKM. CDR3 length equals 13 residues. V was pared by 3 bases and J by 3 bases, with 7 bases between. CDR3 in amino acids: CASSFKGTDTQYF. CDR3 DNA: TGTGCCAGCAGTTTTAAGGGGACAGATACGCAGTATTTT.

This chain connects TRBV9 to TRBJ2-2; D not certain. CDR1 is SGDLS, CDR2 YYNGEE, per germline. The CDR3 runs 12 residues. Trimming pared 4 bases from V and 6 bases from J, leaving 7 bases between. CDR3 in amino acids: CASSPPAGELFF. The CDR3 nucleotides are TGTGCCAGCAGCCCCCCCGCCGGGGAGCTGTTTTTT.

This chain links TRBV27 with TRBJ1-1, with D unresolved. There are 14 residues in the CDR3. Trimming cost V 3 bases and J 1 base, with 9 bases left between them. Germline V gene lookup returns CDR1 MNHEY and CDR2 SMNVEV (reference sequence). DNA of the CDR3: TGTGCCAGCAGTTTCGGCCAGCGGAACACTGAAGCTTTCTTT. Its protein product is CASSFGQRNTEAFF.

The chain is built from TRBV7-2 and TRBJ2-7, with 10 bases aligning to TRBD2. J was trimmed by 3 bases and V by 1 base; bases with no gene match: 3. There are 15 residues in the CDR3. CDR1 and CDR2 (germline): SGHTA, FQGNSA. CDR3 sequence: CASSLGSSGGYEQYF. CDR3 DNA: TGTGCCAGCAGCTTAGGTTCTAGCGGGGGCTACGAGCAGTACTTC.

On this clone: Other DNA sequences in the same sample also yield this CDR3. This chain uses TRBV5-1 with TRBJ1-2, with D tentatively TRBD1 (5 bases). CDR1 and CDR2 from the germline V gene are SGHRS and YFSETQ. The CDR3 has 15 residues. V gave up 0 bases and J gave up 4 bases, with 13 bases separating them. This CDR3 reads CASSLDGGSGYGYTF. The CDR3 nucleotides read TGCGCCAGCAGCTTGGACGGGGGTTCAGGCTATGGCTACACCTTC. The complete variable domain, with remaining parts taken from reference TRBV5-1 and TRBJ1-2, reads KAGVTQTPRYLIKTRGQQVTLSCSPISGHRSVSWYQQTPGQGLQFLFEYFSETQRNKGNFPGRFSGRQFSNSRSEMNVSTLELGDSALYLCASSLDGGSGYGYTFGSGTRLTVV.

The gene calls are TRBV19 and TRBJ1-5; no clear D. Trimming pared 7 bases from V and 0 bases from J, leaving 13 bases between. CDR1 LNHDA and CDR2 SQIVND come from the germline V gene (reference sequence). This CDR3 has 15 amino acids. Here the CDR3 reads CASNTQQYSNQPQHF. DNA of the CDR3: TGTGCCAGTAACACACAACAGTATAGCAATCAGCCCCAGCATTTT. The whole variable domain, filled in from reference TRBV19 and TRBJ1-5, reads DGGITQSPKYLFRKEGQNVTLSCEQNLNHDAMYWYRQDPGQGLRLIYYSQIVNDFQKGDIAEGYSVSREKKESFPLTVTSAQKNPTAFYLCASNTQQYSNQPQHFGDGTRLSIL.

DNA for the CDR3: TGTGCCAGCAGTGCCGACAATGAGCAGTTCTTC. Translated: CASSADNEQFF. The rearrangement uses TRBV2 and TRBJ2-1; D not resolved. The V end lost 4 bases, the J end lost 5 bases, and 3 bases lay between the germline ends. The CDR3 extends over 11 amino acids. The germline gives CDR1 SNHLY, CDR2 FYNNEI.

J is TRBJ2-7 and V is TRBV9, with TRBD2 matching over 8 bases. Trimming took 0 bases from V and 6 from J; bases not matched to a gene: 8. The CDR3 spans 15 residues. Germline V gene data show CDR1 as SGDLS and CDR2 as YYNGEE. The CDR3: CASSVDAVAGGEQYF. The CDR3 DNA sequence: TGTGCCAGCAGCGTAGACGCGGTTGCGGGGGGCGAGCAGTACTTC.

The chain uses TRBV5-1 and TRBJ1-1; the match to TRBD1 covers 8 bases. This CDR3 spans 15 amino acids. V was pared by 2 bases and J by 6 bases, with 9 bases of the junction left unmatched. CDR1 is SGHRS, CDR2 YFSETQ, per germline. The CDR3 loop reads CASSFRQGLPPEAFF. The CDR3 DNA sequence: TGCGCCAGCAGCTTCCGACAGGGGCTACCTCCTGAAGCTTTCTTT.

In its sample, this clone was seen a few times. V gene TRBV11-3 combines with J gene TRBJ1-1; tentative D call: TRBD1 (5 bases). Deletions cut 1 base from V and 4 bases from J, with 16 bases between. This CDR3 has 16 residues. The germline V gene has CDR1 SGHNT and CDR2 YENEEA. This CDR3 reads CASSLVGQAGRTEAFF. The CDR3 DNA is TGTGCCAGCAGCTTAGTTGGACAAGCTGGGCGCACTGAAGCTTTCTTT.

This chain connects TRBV21-1 to TRBJ2-7; the table's D call TRBD2 went unverified against the DNA. TRBV21-1 counts as a pseudogene. The CDR3 runs to 19 residues. The CDR3 nucleotides read TGTGCCAGCAGCGCGTACACGACTAGCGGGAGGGAGAGCTCCTACGAGCAGTACTTC. Protein product: CASSAYTTSGRESSYEQYF.

This clone occurred once. The gene calls are TRBV21-1 and TRBJ2-3; the table assigns TRBD2, which was not confirmed against the DNA. TRBV21-1 is assigned pseudogene status. The CDR3 length is 19 residues. The CDR3 is CAISGGGLAGGPRADTQYF. The CDR3 bases are TGTGCCATTTCCGGGGGGGGCCTAGCGGGAGGGCCGCGCGCAGATACGCAGTATTTT.